The next 21 T cell receptor beta chains were all read from a single sample in a study of blood T cell repertoires in COVID-19. Only in-frame clones appear in the TCRdb table, and some are missing; sequencing was by immunoSEQ multiplex PCR. The data contain about 140,000 clones, approximately 80% of them singletons. Source material: peripheral blood. Receptors originate from a woman of 80 years or more in a cohort sampled during active or convalescent COVID-19.

This chain joins TRBV5-1 and TRBJ2-3, with 8 positions matching TRBD1. The junction had 7 bases not matched to a gene; V was cut back by 4 bases and J by 0 bases. This CDR3 is built from 16 residues. Germline values: CDR1 SGHRS, CDR2 YFSETQ. The CDR3 DNA reads TGCGCCAGCAGCGGAGGGACAGGAACTAGCACAGATACGCAGTATTTT. The encoded protein is CASSGGTGTSTDTQYF.

The chain employs TRBV5-4 and TRBJ2-5; 9 positions match TRBD2. The CDR3 has 16 residues. Germline V lookup: CDR1 SGHNT, CDR2 YYREEE (reference sequence). Trimming at V came to 1 base and at J to 5 bases, leaving 9 bases not matched to a gene. The CDR3 protein is CASSLRLLAGPETQYF. The DNA of the CDR3 is TGTGCCAGCAGCTTGCGTTTACTAGCGGGTCCTGAGACCCAGTACTTC.

The V and J genes are TRBV12-3 or TRBV12-4 and TRBJ2-1; D might be TRBD2 (6 bases). V lost 3 bases and J lost 15, with 18 bases in between. The CDR3 consists of 13 residues. The CDR3 DNA reads TGTGCCAGCAGTTTGCGGACTAACGCTTTGGGGTTCTTC. The encoded protein is CASSLRTNALGFF.

The rearrangement joins TRBV11-2 to TRBJ2-1; maybe TRBD2 (5 bases). Trimming removed 3 bases from V and 4 bases from J, with 7 bases in between. This CDR3 spans 13 amino acids. CDR1 is SGHAT and CDR2 is FQNNGV in the germline V gene. The CDR3, as DNA: TGTGCCAGCAGCTTGACGGGGTACAATGAGCAGTTCTTC. It translates to CASSLTGYNEQFF.

The chain recombines TRBV2 with TRBJ2-7; the D gene is possibly TRBD1 (6 bases). Trimming stripped 5 bases from V and 6 bases from J, with 17 bases between. CDR1 and CDR2 (germline): SNHLY, FYNNEI. This CDR3 is built from 14 residues. Here the CDR3 DNA reads TGTGCCAGCAGTAGGACAGTCACCCTCTCCGAGCAGTACGTC. Amino acids: CASSRTVTLSEQYV.

The V gene is TRBV3-1 (or the pseudogene TRBV3-2), the J gene TRBJ2-1; 7 bases are shared with TRBD2. The CDR3 totals 11 residues. Germline CDR1 reads LGHDT; CDR2 reads YNNKEL (reference sequence). V shed 7 bases, J shed 9 bases, and the junction held 3 bases outside the gene matches. CDR3 sequence (DNA): TGTGCCAGCAAAGGCGGGGGTGAGCAGTTCTTC. Its protein is CASKGGGEQFF.

This rearrangement joins TRBV19 to TRBJ1-5, with a tentative D call TRBD1 (5 bases). This CDR3 is 14 amino acids long. V was clipped by 7 bases and J by 6 bases, with 16 bases between them. Germline V gene lookup returns CDR1 LNHDA and CDR2 SQIVND (reference sequence). The CDR3 reads CASIPPGGFQPQHF. The CDR3 DNA reads TGTGCCAGTATTCCTCCCGGGGGGTTTCAGCCCCAGCATTTT. The entire variable domain, with the rest obtained from reference TRBV19 and TRBJ1-5, is as follows: DGGITQSPKYLFRKEGQNVTLSCEQNLNHDAMYWYRQDPGQGLRLIYYSQIVNDFQKGDIAEGYSVSREKKESFPLTVTSAQKNPTAFYLCASIPPGGFQPQHFGDGTRLSIL.

The chain carries TRBV25-1 and TRBJ2-7, with D tentatively TRBD1 (5 bases). CDR1 and CDR2 from the germline V gene are MGHDK and SYGVNS. Trimming left V 1 base short and J 9 bases short, with 19 bases between. The CDR3 loop spans 15 amino acids. The CDR3 sequence: CASSEFRLTALGQYF. In DNA form, the CDR3 reads TGTGCCAGCAGTGAATTCCGTTTGACAGCCTTGGGGCAGTACTTC.

CDR3 sequence reads: CASSEGQGARETQYF. The DNA for the CDR3 is TGTGCCAGCAGTGAAGGTCAGGGGGCGCGGGAGACCCAGTACTTC. The chain carries TRBV2 and TRBJ2-5; 8 positions agree with TRBD1. V was pared by 1 base and J by 5 bases, with 6 bases of the junction left unmatched. The CDR3 extends over 15 amino acids. Per the germline V gene, CDR1 is SNHLY and CDR2 is FYNNEI.

The genes are TRBV18 and TRBJ2-2; D is uncertain. CDR1 KGHSH and CDR2 LQKENI come from the germline V gene. Trimming left V 3 bases short and J 5 bases short, with 7 bases between. This CDR3 comprises 13 residues. CDR3 residues: CASSPQDTGELFF. CDR3 bases: TGTGCCAGCTCACCTCAGGATACCGGGGAGCTGTTTTTT.

Comments on this clone: Other DNA sequences from this sample encode an identical CDR3 as well. The chain couples TRBV18 to TRBJ1-1; 7 nucleotides agree with TRBD1. This CDR3 has 14 amino acids. Trimming at V came to 3 bases and at J to 0 bases, leaving 1 base not matched to a gene. Per the germline V gene, CDR1 is KGHSH and CDR2 is LQKENI. CDR3 in amino acids: CASSPGQMNTEAFF. CDR3 DNA: TGTGCCAGCTCACCGGGACAGATGAACACTGAAGCTTTCTTT.

This chain links TRBV6-4 with TRBJ1-1, with D unresolved. Between the trimmed V and J ends, which lost 7 bases and 0 bases, there was a span of 9 bases. This CDR3 is 13 amino acids long. Germline CDR1 is MRHNA and CDR2 is SNTAGT. The CDR3 sequence: CASKDNMNTEAFF. The CDR3 DNA reads as TGTGCCAGCAAAGACAACATGAACACTGAAGCTTTCTTT.

V is TRBV18 and J is TRBJ2-2; the match to TRBD1 covers 11 bases. This CDR3 has 17 amino acids. Germline CDR1 reads KGHSH; CDR2 reads LQKENI. Trimming removed 5 bases from V and 7 bases from J; junction bases left unmatched: 12. The CDR3 DNA is TGTGCCAGCTCATCACGACGGGGACAGGGGGAAATCGGGGAGCTGTTTTTT. It is translated as CASSSRRGQGEIGELFF.

Remarks on this clone: Relative to the germline gene, one junction end is altered; a read error may explain this. The chain recombines TRBV6-5 with TRBJ2-1; TRBD2 matches at 14 bases. Germline assignment: CDR1 MNHEY and CDR2 SVGAGI. This CDR3 has 16 residues. This CDR3 is CASSLSGTSGGREQFF. In DNA, the CDR3 is TGTGCCAGTAGTTTATCCGGGACTAGCGGGGGCAGGGAGCAGTTCTTC.

The CDR3 spells CASSSPPAAEQQFF. The CDR3 DNA reads as TGTGCCAGTAGTAGCCCCCCTGCGGCCGAGCAGCAGTTCTTC. V usage is TRBV19 and J usage is TRBJ2-1; no firm D call. V gave up 4 bases and J gave up 11 bases, with 18 bases separating them. Germline V gene lookup returns CDR1 LNHDA and CDR2 SQIVND (reference sequence). The CDR3 is 14 residues long.

The V gene is TRBV7-6, the J gene TRBJ1-6; D remains unclear. The CDR3 contains 13 residues. Per the germline V gene, CDR1 is SGHVS and CDR2 is FNYEAQ. Trimming shortened V by 5 bases and J by 13 bases, and 15 bases separated the two germline ends. In DNA, the CDR3 is TGTGCCAGCAGCCCTACCCCGGGGAATCCCCTCCACTTT. It is translated as CASSPTPGNPLHF. Based on the CDR3 plus reference TRBV7-6 and TRBJ1-6, the full variable domain is GAGVSQSPRYKVTKRGQDVALRCDPISGHVSLYWYRQALGQGPEFLTYFNYEAQQDKSGLPNDRFSAERPEGSISTLTIQRTEQRDSAMYRCASSPTPGNPLHFGNGTRLTVT.

The chain carries TRBV7-6 and TRBJ2-3; D is uncertain. V dropped 2 bases and J dropped 4 bases, with 10 bases sitting between them. Germline V CDR1 and CDR2: SGHVS, FNYEAQ. The CDR3 loop spans 14 amino acids. CDR3 loop: CASSLSEPSDTQYF. The CDR3 DNA follows: TGTGCCAGCAGCTTATCCGAGCCTTCAGATACGCAGTATTTT.

The chain carries TRBV7-9 and TRBJ1-2; perhaps TRBD1 as D (6 bases). Germline V gene data show CDR1 as SEHNR and CDR2 as FQNEAQ (reference sequence). The CDR3 contains 14 residues. V gave up 2 bases and J gave up 4 bases, with 11 bases separating them. The CDR3 loop is CASSLNRVGYGYTF. In DNA form, the CDR3 reads TGTGCCAGCAGCTTAAACAGGGTCGGCTATGGCTACACCTTC.

The chain uses TRBV27 and TRBJ2-2; D perhaps matches TRBD1 (6 bases). The CDR3 spans 15 residues. Trimming took off 5 bases at V and 2 bases at J, with 12 bases between the two ends. Germline values: CDR1 MNHEY, CDR2 SMNVEV (reference sequence). The CDR3, as DNA: TGTGCCAGCAGTCGCTGGACAGTCAACACCGGGGAGCTGTTTTTT. Its translation: CASSRWTVNTGELFF.

The rearrangement joins TRBV7-9 to TRBJ1-1, with 10 positions matching TRBD1. V dropped 5 bases and J dropped 2; count of bases not matched to a gene: 5. CDR3 size: 15 residues. CDR1 is SEHNR and CDR2 is FQNEAQ in the germline V gene (reference sequence). The DNA of the CDR3 is TGTGCCAGCAGCGACAGACAGGGGGCTAACACTGAAGCTTTCTTT. Protein sequence: CASSDRQGANTEAFF.

This chain connects TRBV5-1 to TRBJ2-3, with TRBD1 matching 10 bases. With 4 bases clipped from V and 3 bases from J, the junction kept 11 bases outside the gene matches. The CDR3 runs 17 residues. The germline gives CDR1 SGHRS, CDR2 YFSETQ. CDR3 DNA sequence: TGCGCCAGCAGCGAACAGCCAGACAGGGGGCTAACAGATACGCAGTATTTT. Its protein is CASSEQPDRGLTDTQYF.